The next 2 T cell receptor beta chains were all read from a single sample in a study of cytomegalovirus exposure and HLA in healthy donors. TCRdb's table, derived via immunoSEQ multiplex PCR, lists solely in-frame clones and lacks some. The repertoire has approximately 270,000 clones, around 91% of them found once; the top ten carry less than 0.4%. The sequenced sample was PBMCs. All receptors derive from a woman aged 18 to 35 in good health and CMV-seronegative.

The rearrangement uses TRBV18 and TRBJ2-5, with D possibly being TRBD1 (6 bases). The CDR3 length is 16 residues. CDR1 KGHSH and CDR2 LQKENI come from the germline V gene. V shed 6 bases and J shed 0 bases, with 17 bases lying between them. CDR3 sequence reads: CASSLLSGEDQETQYF. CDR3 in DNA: TGTGCCAGCTCCCTTTTATCAGGGGAAGACCAAGAGACCCAGTACTTC.

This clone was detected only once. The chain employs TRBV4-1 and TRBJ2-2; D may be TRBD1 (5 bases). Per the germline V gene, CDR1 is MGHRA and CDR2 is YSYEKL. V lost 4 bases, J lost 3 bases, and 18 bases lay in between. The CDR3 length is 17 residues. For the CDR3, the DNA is TGCGCCAGCAGCCGGGTCTGGGGCAGAGACTACACCGGGGAGCTGTTTTTT. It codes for CASSRVWGRDYTGELFF.